This T cell receptor beta chain is from a study of cytomegalovirus exposure and HLA in healthy donors. PCR used 60 Vbeta primers and 13 Jbeta primers. Some clones are missing from TCRdb's copy, which holds only in-frame ones; the method was immunoSEQ multiplex PCR. The repertoire includes under 140,000 clones, around 88% of them detected once, and 1.5% to 2% sits in the top ten. Trimming left V 5 bases short and J 4 bases short, with 27 bases between. Germline lookup yields CDR1 SGHRS and CDR2 YFSETQ. This CDR3 comprises 18 residues. Specimen: PBMCs. The chain recombines TRBV5-1 with TRBJ1-2, with a tentative D call TRBD1 (5 bases). The clonotype was recovered from a man aged 35 to 55 in good health and CMV-seronegative. DNA of the CDR3: TGCGCCAGCAGTGGGGGGGTTCTCGGGGCCCTCCTAAGCTATGGCTACACCTTC. Translating gives CASSGGVLGALLSYGYTF.